The rows below give T cell receptor beta chains drawn from one sample of a study of shared clonotypes between healthy human individuals. The method was immunoSEQ multiplex PCR; TCRdb's version includes in-frame clones alone and lacks a portion of them. The sample lists around 2,000,000 clones; about 95% were seen once. Sequencing was carried out using naive CD8+ T cells sorted from blood. The receptors were gathered from a man aged 18 to 35 in good health. Both conserved end residues are part of each CDR3. Each record gives: clone size, V gene, J gene, D gene, CDR3 DNA, CDR3 protein. A D gene is named only where the DNA matches it firmly. Size tells how often a clone was seen (once, few, many) or the class of an expanded clone, and some rows leave it out.

clone size: -; V gene: TRBV27; J gene: TRBJ2-1; D gene: -; CDR3 DNA: TGTGCCAGCAGTTTATTTACGCCCTCCTACAATGAGCAGTTCTTC; CDR3 protein: CASSLFTPSYNEQFF
clone size: -; V gene: TRBV5-6; J gene: TRBJ1-1; D gene: -; CDR3 DNA: TGTGCCAGCAGCTTGGATTGGCAGTCGAACACTGAAGCTTTCTTT; CDR3 protein: CASSLDWQSNTEAFF
clone size: -; V gene: TRBV7-9; J gene: TRBJ2-7; D gene: TRBD2; CDR3 DNA: TGTGCCAGCAGCTTAGCGGGAGGGCCCTCCGAGCAGTACTTC; CDR3 protein: CASSLAGGPSEQYF
clone size: -; V gene: TRBV18; J gene: TRBJ1-1; D gene: -; CDR3 DNA: TGTGCCAGCTCACCGGCCGAGGACAGCCACTTGAACACTGAAGCTTTCTTT; CDR3 protein: CASSPAEDSHLNTEAFF
clone size: few; V gene: TRBV30; J gene: TRBJ1-5; D gene: TRBD1; CDR3 DNA: TGTGCCTGGAGCCTAGGACAGGGGGATCAGCCCCAGCATTTT; CDR3 protein: CAWSLGQGDQPQHF
clone size: once; V gene: TRBV4-1; J gene: TRBJ1-3; D gene: TRBD1; CDR3 DNA: TGCGCCAGCAGCCATCCGACAGGGACCGGAAACACCATATATTTT; CDR3 protein: CASSHPTGTGNTIYF
clone size: -; V gene: TRBV7-6; J gene: TRBJ1-2; D gene: -; CDR3 DNA: TGTGCCAGCCCGGGGGCTGGGAAACATTATGGCTACACCTTC; CDR3 protein: CASPGAGKHYGYTF
clone size: -; V gene: TRBV30; J gene: TRBJ1-2; D gene: -; CDR3 DNA: TGTGCCTGGATAGTTGGTCCTGGCTACACCTTC; CDR3 protein: CAWIVGPGYTF
clone size: -; V gene: TRBV18; J gene: TRBJ2-3; D gene: TRBD1; CDR3 DNA: TGTGCCAGCTCACCTCCGGGACAGACAGATACGCAGTATTTT; CDR3 protein: CASSPPGQTDTQYF
clone size: -; V gene: TRBV29-1; J gene: TRBJ2-1; D gene: -; CDR3 DNA: TGCAGCGTTGAACCTGGGGGTAATGAGCAGTTCTTC; CDR3 protein: CSVEPGGNEQFF
clone size: -; V gene: TRBV11-2; J gene: TRBJ2-5; D gene: -; CDR3 DNA: TGTGCCAGCAACCCCGGCCTGGGCCTTTCGGGCCAAGAGACCCAGTACTTC; CDR3 protein: CASNPGLGLSGQETQYF
clone size: -; V gene: TRBV14; J gene: TRBJ2-7; D gene: -; CDR3 DNA: TGTGCCAGCAGCCCGGACGTATCCTACGAGCAGTACTTC; CDR3 protein: CASSPDVSYEQYF
clone size: -; V gene: TRBV7-9; J gene: TRBJ1-6; D gene: -; CDR3 DNA: TGTGCCAGCAGCGAGGCAGGGTATTCCTATAATTCACCCCTCCACTTT; CDR3 protein: CASSEAGYSYNSPLHF
clone size: few; V gene: TRBV7-9; J gene: TRBJ1-1; D gene: TRBD1; CDR3 DNA: TGTGCCAGCAGCCCCACAGGGGGAGCTGAAGCTTTCTTT; CDR3 protein: CASSPTGGAEAFF
clone size: -; V gene: TRBV6-6; J gene: TRBJ1-2; D gene: -; CDR3 DNA: TGTGCCAGCAGTTACTCCTTGACAGGCGGCGAGAATGGCTACACCTTC; CDR3 protein: CASSYSLTGGENGYTF
clone size: -; V gene: TRBV7-9; J gene: TRBJ2-5; D gene: -; CDR3 DNA: TGTGCCAGCTTGGGCTCTAAAGAGACCCAGTACTTC; CDR3 protein: CASLGSKETQYF
clone size: -; V gene: TRBV10-3; J gene: TRBJ1-1; D gene: -; CDR3 DNA: TGTGCCATCAGTGAGCCGGACTCCGACGGAAACACTGAAGCTTTCTTT; CDR3 protein: CAISEPDSDGNTEAFF
clone size: -; V gene: TRBV7-9; J gene: TRBJ1-4; D gene: -; CDR3 DNA: TGTGCCAGCAGCTTACCCGGACTCCTCGGCGAAAAACTGTTTTTT; CDR3 protein: CASSLPGLLGEKLFF
clone size: -; V gene: TRBV13; J gene: TRBJ2-3; D gene: TRBD2; CDR3 DNA: TGTGCCAGCAACGAAGCTGGGGGGGACACAGATACGCAGTATTTT; CDR3 protein: CASNEAGGDTDTQYF
clone size: -; V gene: TRBV19; J gene: TRBJ2-7; D gene: -; CDR3 DNA: TGTGCCAGTAGTATAGGTCCCTACGAGCAGTACTTC; CDR3 protein: CASSIGPYEQYF
clone size: -; V gene: TRBV4-3; J gene: TRBJ2-1; D gene: TRBD2; CDR3 DNA: TGCGCCAGCAGCCATAGCGGGAGGGCCAATGAGCAGTTCTTC; CDR3 protein: CASSHSGRANEQFF
clone size: -; V gene: TRBV30; J gene: TRBJ2-1; D gene: TRBD2; CDR3 DNA: TGTGCCTGGCAGATCTTAGCGGGAGGGCCGGGGAGTGAGCAGTTCTTC; CDR3 protein: CAWQILAGGPGSEQFF
clone size: -; V gene: TRBV4-1; J gene: TRBJ1-5; D gene: TRBD1; CDR3 DNA: TGCGCCAGCAGCCAAACTCCGGGACAGGGGAATCAGCCCCAGCATTTT; CDR3 protein: CASSQTPGQGNQPQHF
clone size: -; V gene: TRBV5-1; J gene: TRBJ2-5; D gene: TRBD2; CDR3 DNA: TGCGCCAGCAGCTGGCTAGCGGAACAAGAGACCCAGTACTTC; CDR3 protein: CASSWLAEQETQYF
clone size: -; V gene: TRBV7-9; J gene: TRBJ1-1; D gene: -; CDR3 DNA: TGTGCCAGCAGCTGGACGTCGGCGGGCACTGAAGCTTTCTTT; CDR3 protein: CASSWTSAGTEAFF
clone size: -; V gene: TRBV27; J gene: TRBJ2-2; D gene: TRBD2; CDR3 DNA: TGTGCCAGCAGTTTATTTGCCCCGCTGACTAGCGGGAATCCCGGGGAGCTGTTTTTT; CDR3 protein: CASSLFAPLTSGNPGELFF
clone size: -; V gene: TRBV6-5; J gene: TRBJ2-2; D gene: -; CDR3 DNA: TGTGCCAGCACCCCCAACAACGGACCCACCGGGGAGCTGTTTTTT; CDR3 protein: CASTPNNGPTGELFF
clone size: few; V gene: TRBV19; J gene: TRBJ2-7; D gene: TRBD1; CDR3 DNA: TGTGCCAGTAGTCCGAAGACAGGGGGGATTAACTACGAGCAGTACTTC; CDR3 protein: CASSPKTGGINYEQYF
clone size: -; V gene: TRBV6-5; J gene: TRBJ2-5; D gene: -; CDR3 DNA: TGTGCCAGCAGTTACTCTGTCGAGCGGGAGACCCAGTACTTC; CDR3 protein: CASSYSVERETQYF
clone size: -; V gene: TRBV6-9; J gene: TRBJ1-5; D gene: -; CDR3 DNA: TGTGCCAGCAGTTATTCCTGTCCAACTGACAGTAGCAATCAGCCCCAGCATTTT; CDR3 protein: CASSYSCPTDSSNQPQHF
clone size: -; V gene: TRBV9; J gene: TRBJ2-3; D gene: -; CDR3 DNA: TGTGCCAGCAGCGTAGAGGCAGATACGCAGTATTTT; CDR3 protein: CASSVEADTQYF
clone size: -; V gene: TRBV5-4; J gene: TRBJ2-5; D gene: -; CDR3 DNA: TGTGCCAGCAGCTTGGCCCTGGGGGATCAAGAGACCCAGTACTTC; CDR3 protein: CASSLALGDQETQYF
clone size: -; V gene: TRBV7-9; J gene: TRBJ2-7; D gene: -; CDR3 DNA: TGTGCCAGCAGTTCAGACTACTACGAGCAGTACTTC; CDR3 protein: CASSSDYYEQYF
clone size: few; V gene: TRBV29-1; J gene: TRBJ2-1; D gene: TRBD2; CDR3 DNA: TGCAGCGTTGAAGGCGGGGGGGCCCAGTTCTTC; CDR3 protein: CSVEGGGAQFF
clone size: -; V gene: TRBV27; J gene: TRBJ2-7; D gene: -; CDR3 DNA: TGTGCCAGCAGTTTGCTTGGACAAGGCCACGAGCAGTACTTC; CDR3 protein: CASSLLGQGHEQYF
clone size: once; V gene: TRBV11-2; J gene: TRBJ2-1; D gene: -; CDR3 DNA: TGTGCCAGCAGCTTAGAATTCCGCTCCTACAATGAGCAGTTCTTC; CDR3 protein: CASSLEFRSYNEQFF
clone size: -; V gene: TRBV10-1; J gene: TRBJ2-1; D gene: TRBD2; CDR3 DNA: TGCGCCAGCAGTTACTTCCTAGCGGACGGGCCGGATGAGCAGTTCTTC; CDR3 protein: CASSYFLADGPDEQFF
clone size: once; V gene: TRBV10-2; J gene: TRBJ2-5; D gene: -; CDR3 DNA: TGCGCCAGCAGTGCGATGCCCCGAGGGGGAGAGACCCAGTACTTC; CDR3 protein: CASSAMPRGGETQYF
clone size: -; V gene: TRBV7-8; J gene: TRBJ2-5; D gene: -; CDR3 DNA: TGTGCCAGCAGCTTAGGGGCTAGCAGATTGGAGACCCAGTACTTC; CDR3 protein: CASSLGASRLETQYF
clone size: -; V gene: TRBV11-2; J gene: TRBJ1-5; D gene: TRBD1; CDR3 DNA: TGTGCCAGCAGCTTATTAGCCGGGACAGAAAATCAGCCCCAGCATTTT; CDR3 protein: CASSLLAGTENQPQHF
clone size: once; V gene: TRBV27; J gene: TRBJ2-1; D gene: TRBD2; CDR3 DNA: TGTGCCAGCAGTTTATTTGCGGGAGGGCGGAATGAGCAGTTCTTC; CDR3 protein: CASSLFAGGRNEQFF
clone size: once; V gene: TRBV5-6; J gene: TRBJ2-3; D gene: -; CDR3 DNA: TGTGCCAGCAGCTTGGGATATGGGGGCGATTGGCCAGATACGCAGTATTTT; CDR3 protein: CASSLGYGGDWPDTQYF